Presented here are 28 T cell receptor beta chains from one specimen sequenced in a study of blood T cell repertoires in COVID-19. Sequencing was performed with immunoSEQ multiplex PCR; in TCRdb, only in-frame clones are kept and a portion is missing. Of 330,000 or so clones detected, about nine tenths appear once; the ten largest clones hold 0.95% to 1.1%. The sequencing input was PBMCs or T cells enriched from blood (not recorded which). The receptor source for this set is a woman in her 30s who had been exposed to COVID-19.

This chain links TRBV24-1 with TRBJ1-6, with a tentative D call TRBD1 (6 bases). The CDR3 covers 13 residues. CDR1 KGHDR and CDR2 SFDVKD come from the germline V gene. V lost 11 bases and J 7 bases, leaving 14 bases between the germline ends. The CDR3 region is CANTTGMNSPLHF. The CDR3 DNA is TGTGCCAACACGACAGGTATGAATTCACCCCTCCACTTT.

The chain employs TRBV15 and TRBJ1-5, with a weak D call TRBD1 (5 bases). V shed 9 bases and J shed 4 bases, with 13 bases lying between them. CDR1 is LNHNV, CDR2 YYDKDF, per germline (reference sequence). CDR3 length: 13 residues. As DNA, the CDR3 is TGTGCCACGGGGCTCATGGCTAATCAGCCCCAGCATTTT. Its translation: CATGLMANQPQHF.

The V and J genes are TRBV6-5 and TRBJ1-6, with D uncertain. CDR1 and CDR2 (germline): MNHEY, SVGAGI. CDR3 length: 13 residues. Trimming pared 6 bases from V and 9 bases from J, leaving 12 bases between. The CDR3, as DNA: TGTGCCAGCAGACCAGCCTCGGGTTCACCCCTCCACTTT. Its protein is CASRPASGSPLHF.

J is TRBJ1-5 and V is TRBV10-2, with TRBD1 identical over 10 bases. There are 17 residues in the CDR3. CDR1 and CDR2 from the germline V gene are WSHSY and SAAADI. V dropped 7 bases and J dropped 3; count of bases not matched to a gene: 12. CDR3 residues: CASTHLWDRGVNQPQHF. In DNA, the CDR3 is TGCGCCAGCACTCACCTATGGGACAGGGGTGTCAATCAGCCCCAGCATTTT.

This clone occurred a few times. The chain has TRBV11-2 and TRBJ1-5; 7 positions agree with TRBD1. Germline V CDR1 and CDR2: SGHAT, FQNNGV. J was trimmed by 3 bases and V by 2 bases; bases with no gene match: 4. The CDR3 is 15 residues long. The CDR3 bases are TGTGCCAGCAGCTTACGGCAGGGGGACAATCAGCCCCAGCATTTT. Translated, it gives CASSLRQGDNQPQHF.

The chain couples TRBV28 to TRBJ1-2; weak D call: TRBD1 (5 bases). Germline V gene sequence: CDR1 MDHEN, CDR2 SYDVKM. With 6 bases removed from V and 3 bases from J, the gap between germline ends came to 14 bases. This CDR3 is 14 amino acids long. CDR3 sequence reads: CASSETGGDYGYTF. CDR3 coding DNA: TGTGCCAGCAGCGAAACCGGGGGGGACTATGGCTACACCTTC.

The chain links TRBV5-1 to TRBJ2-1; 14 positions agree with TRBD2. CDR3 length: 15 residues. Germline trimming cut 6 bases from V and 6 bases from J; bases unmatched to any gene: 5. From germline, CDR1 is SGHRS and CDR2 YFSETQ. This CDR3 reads CASTPGTSGSNEQFF. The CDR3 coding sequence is TGCGCCAGCACCCCCGGGACTAGCGGGAGCAATGAGCAGTTCTTC.

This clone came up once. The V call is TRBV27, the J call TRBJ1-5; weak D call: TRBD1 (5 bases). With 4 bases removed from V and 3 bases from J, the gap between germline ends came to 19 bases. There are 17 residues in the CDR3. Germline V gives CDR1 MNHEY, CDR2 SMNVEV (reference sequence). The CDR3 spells CASSSGGFGTLNQPQHF. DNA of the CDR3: TGTGCCAGCAGTTCCGGAGGGTTTGGGACTCTCAATCAGCCCCAGCATTTT.

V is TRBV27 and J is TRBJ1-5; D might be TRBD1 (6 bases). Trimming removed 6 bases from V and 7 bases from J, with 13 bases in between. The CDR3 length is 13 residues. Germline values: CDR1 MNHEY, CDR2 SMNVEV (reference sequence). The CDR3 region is CASRTGFGQPQHF. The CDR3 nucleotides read TGTGCCAGCAGAACAGGGTTCGGACAGCCCCAGCATTTT.

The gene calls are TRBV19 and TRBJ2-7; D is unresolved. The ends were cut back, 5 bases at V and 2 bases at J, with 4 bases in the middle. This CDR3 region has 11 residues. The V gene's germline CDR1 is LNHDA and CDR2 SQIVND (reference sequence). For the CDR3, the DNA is TGTGCCAGTAGTGGAGCCTACGAGCAGTACTTC. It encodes CASSGAYEQYF.

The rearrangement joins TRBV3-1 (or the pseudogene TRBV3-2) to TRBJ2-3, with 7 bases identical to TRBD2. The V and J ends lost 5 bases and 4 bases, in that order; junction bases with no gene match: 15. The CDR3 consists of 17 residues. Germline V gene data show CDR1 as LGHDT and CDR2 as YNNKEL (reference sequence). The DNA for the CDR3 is TGTGCCAGCAGCTCTCCGGGTGGATGGGGGGGTGCAGATACGCAGTATTTT. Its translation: CASSSPGGWGGADTQYF.

The CDR3 DNA is TGTGCTAGTGGTTCCACAGGGGGTCGGTGGGAGACCCAGTACTTC. Translated, it gives CASGSTGGRWETQYF. The rearrangement joins TRBV12-5 to TRBJ2-5; 8 nucleotides agree with TRBD1. Germline V gene data show CDR1 as LGHNT and CDR2 as FRNRAP. J gave up 5 bases and V 4 bases, and 9 bases lay outside the gene matches. There are 15 residues in the CDR3.

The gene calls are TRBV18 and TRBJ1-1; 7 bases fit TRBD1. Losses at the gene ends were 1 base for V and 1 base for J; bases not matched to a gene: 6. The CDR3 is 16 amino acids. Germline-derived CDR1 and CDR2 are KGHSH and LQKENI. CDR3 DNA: TGTGCCAGCTCACCACTCTCTGGGACAGCGAACACTGAAGCTTTCTTT. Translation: CASSPLSGTANTEAFF.

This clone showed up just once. The CDR3 spells CASSPGTSGRGETQYF. CDR3 nucleotide sequence: TGTGCCAGCAGCCCCGGGACTAGCGGGAGGGGGGAGACCCAGTACTTC. This chain uses TRBV7-9 with TRBJ2-5; TRBD2 matches at 16 bases. Germline-derived CDR1 and CDR2 are SEHNR and FQNEAQ (reference sequence). V trimming: 5 bases; J trimming: 5 bases; junction bases outside the gene matches: 5. CDR3 length equals 16 residues.

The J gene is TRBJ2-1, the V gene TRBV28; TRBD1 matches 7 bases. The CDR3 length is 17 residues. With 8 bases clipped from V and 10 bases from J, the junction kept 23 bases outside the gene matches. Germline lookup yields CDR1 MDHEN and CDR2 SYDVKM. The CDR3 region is CASRSKSASGGQFEQFF. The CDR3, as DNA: TGTGCCAGCCGGTCTAAATCCGCCTCAGGGGGACAATTCGAGCAGTTCTTC.

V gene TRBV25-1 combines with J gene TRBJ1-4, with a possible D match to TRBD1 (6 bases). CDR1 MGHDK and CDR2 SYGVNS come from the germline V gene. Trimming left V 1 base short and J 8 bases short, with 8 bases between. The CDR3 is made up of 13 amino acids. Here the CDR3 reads CASSELGAEKLFF. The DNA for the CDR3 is TGTGCCAGCAGTGAATTGGGGGCGGAAAAACTGTTTTTT.

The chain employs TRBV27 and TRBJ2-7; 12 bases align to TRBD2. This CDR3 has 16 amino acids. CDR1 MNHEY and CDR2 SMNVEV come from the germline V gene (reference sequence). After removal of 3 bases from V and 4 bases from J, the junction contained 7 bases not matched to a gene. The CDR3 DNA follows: TGTGCCAGCAGTTTGAACGGACTAGCGGGACCATACGAGCAGTACTTC. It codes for CASSLNGLAGPYEQYF.

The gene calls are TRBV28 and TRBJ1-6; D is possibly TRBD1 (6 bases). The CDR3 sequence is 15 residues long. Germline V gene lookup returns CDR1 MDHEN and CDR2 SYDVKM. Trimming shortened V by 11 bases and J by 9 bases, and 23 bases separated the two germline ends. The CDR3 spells CASSEQGFSPSPLHF. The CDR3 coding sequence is TGTGCCTCTTCTGAACAGGGTTTCAGTCCTTCACCCCTCCACTTT.

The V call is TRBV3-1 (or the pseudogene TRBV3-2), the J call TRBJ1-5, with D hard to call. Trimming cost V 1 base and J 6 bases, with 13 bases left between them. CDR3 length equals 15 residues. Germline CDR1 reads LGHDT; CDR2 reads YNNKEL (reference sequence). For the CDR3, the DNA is TGTGCCAGCAGCCAAGGGGTAGGAGGGAGTCAGCCCCAGCATTTT. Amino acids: CASSQGVGGSQPQHF.

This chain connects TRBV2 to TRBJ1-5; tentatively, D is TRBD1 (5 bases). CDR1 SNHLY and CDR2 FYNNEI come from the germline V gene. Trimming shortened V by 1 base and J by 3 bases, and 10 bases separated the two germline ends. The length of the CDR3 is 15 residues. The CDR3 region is CASSEGRVNNQPQHF. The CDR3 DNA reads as TGTGCCAGCAGTGAAGGCAGGGTGAACAATCAGCCCCAGCATTTT.

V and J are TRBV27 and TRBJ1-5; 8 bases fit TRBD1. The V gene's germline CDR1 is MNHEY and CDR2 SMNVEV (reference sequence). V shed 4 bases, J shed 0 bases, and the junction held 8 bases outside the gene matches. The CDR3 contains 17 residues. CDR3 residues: CASSSTTGEVSNQPQHF. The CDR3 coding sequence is TGTGCCAGCAGTTCTACGACAGGGGAAGTTAGCAATCAGCCCCAGCATTTT.

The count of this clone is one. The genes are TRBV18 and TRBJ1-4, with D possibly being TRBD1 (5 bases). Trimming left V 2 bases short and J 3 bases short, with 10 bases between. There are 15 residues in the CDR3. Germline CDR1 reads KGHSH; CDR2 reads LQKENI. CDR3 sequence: CASSPISRANEKLFF. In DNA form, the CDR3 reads TGTGCCAGCTCACCAATCTCCAGGGCTAATGAAAAACTGTTTTTT.

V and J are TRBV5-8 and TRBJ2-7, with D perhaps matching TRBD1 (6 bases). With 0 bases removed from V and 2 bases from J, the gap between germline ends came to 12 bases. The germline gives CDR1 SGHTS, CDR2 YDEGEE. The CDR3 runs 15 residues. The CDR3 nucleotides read TGTGCCAGCAGCTTGGACAGGGATAGGACCTACGAGCAGTACTTC. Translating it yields CASSLDRDRTYEQYF.

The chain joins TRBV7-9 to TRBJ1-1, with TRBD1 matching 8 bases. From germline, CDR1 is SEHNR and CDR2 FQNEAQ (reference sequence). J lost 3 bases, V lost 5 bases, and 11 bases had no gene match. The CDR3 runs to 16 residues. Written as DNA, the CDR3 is TGTGCCAGCAGCCTCCCTCCGACAGGGGTCGACACTGAAGCTTTCTTT. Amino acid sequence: CASSLPPTGVDTEAFF.

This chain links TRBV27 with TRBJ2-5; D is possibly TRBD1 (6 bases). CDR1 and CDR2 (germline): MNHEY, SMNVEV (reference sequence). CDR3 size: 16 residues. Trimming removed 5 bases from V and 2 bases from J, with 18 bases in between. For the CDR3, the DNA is TGTGCCAGCAGTGCGTACACAGGGTTATGGCAAGAGACCCAGTACTTC. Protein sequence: CASSAYTGLWQETQYF.

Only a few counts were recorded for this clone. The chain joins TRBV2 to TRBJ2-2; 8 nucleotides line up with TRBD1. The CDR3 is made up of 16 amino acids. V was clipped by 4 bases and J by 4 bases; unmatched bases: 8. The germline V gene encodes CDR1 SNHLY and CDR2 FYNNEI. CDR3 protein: CASSGDRDRSTGELFF. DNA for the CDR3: TGTGCCAGCAGTGGGGACCGGGACAGGTCCACCGGGGAGCTGTTTTTT. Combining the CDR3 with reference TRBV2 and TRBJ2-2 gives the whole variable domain EPEVTQTPSHQVTQMGQEVILRCVPISNHLYFYWYRQILGQKVEFLVSFYNNEISEKSEIFDDQFSVERPDGSNFTLKIRSTKLEDSAMYFCASSGDRDRSTGELFFGEGSRLTVL.

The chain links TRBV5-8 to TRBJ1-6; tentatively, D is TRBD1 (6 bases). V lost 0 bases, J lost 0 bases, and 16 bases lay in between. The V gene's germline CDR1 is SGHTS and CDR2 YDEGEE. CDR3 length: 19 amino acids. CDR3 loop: CASSLAAGALSSYNSPLHF. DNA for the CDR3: TGTGCCAGCAGCTTGGCGGCAGGGGCCCTAAGCTCCTATAATTCACCCCTCCACTTT.

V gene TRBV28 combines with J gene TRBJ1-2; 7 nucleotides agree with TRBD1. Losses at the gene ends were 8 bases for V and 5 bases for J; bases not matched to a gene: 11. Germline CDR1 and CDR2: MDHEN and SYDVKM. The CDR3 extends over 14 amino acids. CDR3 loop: CASVLGTVGYGYTF. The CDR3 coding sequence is TGTGCCAGCGTCTTAGGGACAGTGGGGTATGGCTACACCTTC.